This T cell receptor (beta chain) was recovered during a study of T cell clones after liver transplantation. Across the whole study: TCRbeta sequencing after a pre-transplant mixed lymphocyte reaction identified graft-donor-reactive clones, later tracked in post-transplant blood. General study results and limits: Circulating graft-donor-reactive CD4 TCRbeta sequences fell significantly post-transplant in most of the 8 subjects.

Comment on this clone: Its antigen is still unknown.

The method was immunoSEQ multiplex PCR; TCRdb's version includes in-frame clones alone and lacks a portion of them. This sample has some 80,000 clones; less than 90% occur once, and the top ten carry over 2%. The material sequenced was CD4+ T cells from blood, taken about 50 months after liver transplant. The receptor's source is a human patient who received a liver transplant. T cells may partly derive from the graft donor.

CDR3 DNA sequence: TGTGCCACGAGACAGGGAGTATGGACAGATACGCAGTATTTT. Translating it yields CATRQGVWTDTQYF. V usage is TRBV2 and J usage is TRBJ2-3, with 7 nucleotides matching TRBD1. The germline V gene has CDR1 SNHLY and CDR2 FYNNEI. V was clipped by 10 bases and J by 3 bases; unmatched bases: 10. This CDR3 is 14 amino acids long. Full variable domain (rest looked up from reference TRBV2 and TRBJ2-3): EPEVTQTPSHQVTQMGQEVILRCVPISNHLYFYWYRQILGQKVEFLVSFYNNEISEKSEIFDDQFSVERPDGSNFTLKIRSTKLEDSAMYFCATRQGVWTDTQYFGPGTRLTVL.